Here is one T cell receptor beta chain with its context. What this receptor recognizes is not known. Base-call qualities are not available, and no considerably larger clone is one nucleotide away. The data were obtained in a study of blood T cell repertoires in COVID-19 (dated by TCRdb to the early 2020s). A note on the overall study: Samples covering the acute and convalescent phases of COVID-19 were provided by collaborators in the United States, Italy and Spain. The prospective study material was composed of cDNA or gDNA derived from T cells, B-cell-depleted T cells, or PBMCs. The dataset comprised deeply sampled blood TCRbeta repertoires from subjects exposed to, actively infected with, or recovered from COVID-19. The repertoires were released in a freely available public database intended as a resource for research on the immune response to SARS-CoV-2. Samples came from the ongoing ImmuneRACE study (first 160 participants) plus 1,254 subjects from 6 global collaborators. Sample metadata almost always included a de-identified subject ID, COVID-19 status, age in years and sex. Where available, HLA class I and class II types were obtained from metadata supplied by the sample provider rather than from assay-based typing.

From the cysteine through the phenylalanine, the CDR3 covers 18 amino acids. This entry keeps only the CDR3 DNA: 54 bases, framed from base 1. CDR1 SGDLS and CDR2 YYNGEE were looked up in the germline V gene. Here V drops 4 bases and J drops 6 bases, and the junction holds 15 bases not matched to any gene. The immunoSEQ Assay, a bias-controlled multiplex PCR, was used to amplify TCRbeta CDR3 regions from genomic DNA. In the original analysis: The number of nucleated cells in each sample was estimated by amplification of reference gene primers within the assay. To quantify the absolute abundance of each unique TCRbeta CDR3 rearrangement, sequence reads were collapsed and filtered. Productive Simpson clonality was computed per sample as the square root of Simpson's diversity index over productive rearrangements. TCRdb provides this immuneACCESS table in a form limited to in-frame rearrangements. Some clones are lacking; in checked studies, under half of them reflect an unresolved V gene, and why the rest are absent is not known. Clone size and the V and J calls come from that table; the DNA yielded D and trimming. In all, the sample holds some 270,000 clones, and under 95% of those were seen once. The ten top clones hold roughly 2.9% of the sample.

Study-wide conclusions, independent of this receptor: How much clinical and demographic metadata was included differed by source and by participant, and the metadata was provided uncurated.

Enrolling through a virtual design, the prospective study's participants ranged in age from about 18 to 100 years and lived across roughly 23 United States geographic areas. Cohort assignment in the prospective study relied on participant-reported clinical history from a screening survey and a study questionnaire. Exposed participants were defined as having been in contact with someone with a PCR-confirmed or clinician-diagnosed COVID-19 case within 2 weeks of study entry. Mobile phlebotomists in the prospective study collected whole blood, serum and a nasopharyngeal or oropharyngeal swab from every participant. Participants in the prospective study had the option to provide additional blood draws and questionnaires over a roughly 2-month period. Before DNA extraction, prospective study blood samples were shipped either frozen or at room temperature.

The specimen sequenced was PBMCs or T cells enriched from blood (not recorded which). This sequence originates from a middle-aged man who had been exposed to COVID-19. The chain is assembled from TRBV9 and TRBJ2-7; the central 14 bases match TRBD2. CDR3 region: CASSPRTSGRSFFGEQYF. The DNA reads TGTGCCAGCAGCCCGCGGACTAGCGGGAGGTCTTTCTTCGGCGAGCAGTACTTC.